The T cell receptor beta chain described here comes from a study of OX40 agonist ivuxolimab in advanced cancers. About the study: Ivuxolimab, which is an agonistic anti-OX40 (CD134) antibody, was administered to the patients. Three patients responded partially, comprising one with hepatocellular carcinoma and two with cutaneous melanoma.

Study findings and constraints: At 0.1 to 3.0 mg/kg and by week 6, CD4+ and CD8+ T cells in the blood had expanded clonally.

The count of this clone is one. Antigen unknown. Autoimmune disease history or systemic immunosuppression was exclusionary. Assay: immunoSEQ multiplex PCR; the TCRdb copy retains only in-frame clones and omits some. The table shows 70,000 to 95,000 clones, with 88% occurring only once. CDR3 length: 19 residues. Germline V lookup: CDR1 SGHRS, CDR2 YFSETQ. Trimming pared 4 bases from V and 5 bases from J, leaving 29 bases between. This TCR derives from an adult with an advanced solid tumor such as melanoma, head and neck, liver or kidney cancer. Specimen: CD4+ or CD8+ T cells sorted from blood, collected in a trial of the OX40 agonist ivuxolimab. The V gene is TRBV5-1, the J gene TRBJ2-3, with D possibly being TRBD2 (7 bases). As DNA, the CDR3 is TGCGCCAGCAGCCGTGGATCCCACGCTAGCGGAGGGGGGAGAGATACGCAGTATTTT. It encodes CASSRGSHASGGGRDTQYF.